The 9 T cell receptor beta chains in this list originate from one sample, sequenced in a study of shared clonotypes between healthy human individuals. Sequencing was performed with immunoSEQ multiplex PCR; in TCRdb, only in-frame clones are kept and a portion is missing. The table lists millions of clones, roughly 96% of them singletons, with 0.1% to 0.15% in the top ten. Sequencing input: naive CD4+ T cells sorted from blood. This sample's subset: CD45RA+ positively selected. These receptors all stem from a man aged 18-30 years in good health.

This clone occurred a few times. In nucleotides, the CDR3 is TGTGCCACCAGCAGGACAGCGCTCTCCTACGAGCAGTACTTC. Translating gives CATSRTALSYEQYF. V usage is TRBV15 and J usage is TRBJ2-7; tentative D call: TRBD1 (5 bases). The CDR3 sequence is 14 residues long. Between the trimmed V and J ends, which lost 3 bases and 0 bases, there was a span of 9 bases. Germline V gene lookup returns CDR1 LNHNV and CDR2 YYDKDF (reference sequence).

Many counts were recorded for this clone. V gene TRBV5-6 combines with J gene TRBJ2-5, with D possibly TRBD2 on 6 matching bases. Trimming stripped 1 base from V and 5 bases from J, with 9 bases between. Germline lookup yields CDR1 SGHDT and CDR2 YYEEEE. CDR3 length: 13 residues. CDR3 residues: CASSLLAPETQYF. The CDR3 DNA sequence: TGTGCCAGCAGCTTGCTAGCGCCGGAGACCCAGTACTTC.

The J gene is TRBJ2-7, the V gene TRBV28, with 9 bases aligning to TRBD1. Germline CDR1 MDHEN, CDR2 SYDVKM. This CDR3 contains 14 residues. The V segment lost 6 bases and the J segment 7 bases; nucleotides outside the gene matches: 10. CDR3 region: CASSPGQGRGEQYF. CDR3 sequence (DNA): TGTGCCAGCAGCCCGGGACAGGGCCGAGGGGAGCAGTACTTC.

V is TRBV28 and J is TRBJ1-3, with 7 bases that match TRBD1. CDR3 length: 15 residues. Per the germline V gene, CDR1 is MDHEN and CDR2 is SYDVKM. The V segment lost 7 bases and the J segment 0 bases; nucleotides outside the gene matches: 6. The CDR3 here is CASKNDRVSGNTIYF. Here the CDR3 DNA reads TGTGCCAGCAAAAACGACAGGGTCTCTGGAAACACCATATATTTT.

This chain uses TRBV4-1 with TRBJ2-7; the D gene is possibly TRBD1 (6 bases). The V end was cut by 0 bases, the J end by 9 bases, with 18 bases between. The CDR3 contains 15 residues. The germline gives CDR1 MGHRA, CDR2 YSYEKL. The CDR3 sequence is CASSQDPEQGAGQYF. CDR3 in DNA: TGCGCCAGCAGCCAAGATCCGGAACAGGGTGCGGGGCAGTACTTC.

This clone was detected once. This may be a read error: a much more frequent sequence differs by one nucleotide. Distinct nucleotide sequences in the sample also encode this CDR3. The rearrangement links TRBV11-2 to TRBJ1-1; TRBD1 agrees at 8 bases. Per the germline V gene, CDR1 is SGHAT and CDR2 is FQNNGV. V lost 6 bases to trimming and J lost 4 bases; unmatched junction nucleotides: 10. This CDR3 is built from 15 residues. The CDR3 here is CASSSLNRGATEAFF. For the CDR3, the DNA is TGTGCCAGCAGTTCGTTGAACAGGGGGGCCACTGAAGCTTTCTTT.

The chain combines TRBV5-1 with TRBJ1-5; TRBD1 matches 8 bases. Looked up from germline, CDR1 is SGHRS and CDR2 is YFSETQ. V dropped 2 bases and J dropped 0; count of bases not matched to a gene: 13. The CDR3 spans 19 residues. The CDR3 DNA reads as TGCGCCAGCAGCTTTCCCCTGGGACAGGCTAATTATAGCAATCAGCCCCAGCATTTT. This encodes CASSFPLGQANYSNQPQHF.

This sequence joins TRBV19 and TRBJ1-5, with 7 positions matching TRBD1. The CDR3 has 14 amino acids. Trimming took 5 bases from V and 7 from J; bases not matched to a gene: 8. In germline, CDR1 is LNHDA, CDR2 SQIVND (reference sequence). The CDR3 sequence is CASSLTGYGQPQHF. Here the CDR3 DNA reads TGTGCCAGTAGTTTGACAGGGTACGGGCAGCCCCAGCATTTT.

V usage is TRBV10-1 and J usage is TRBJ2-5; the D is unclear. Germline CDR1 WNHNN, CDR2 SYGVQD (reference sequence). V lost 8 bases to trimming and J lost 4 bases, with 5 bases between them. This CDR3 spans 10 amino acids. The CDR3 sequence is CASGRETQYF. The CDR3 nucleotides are TGCGCCAGCGGAAGAGAGACCCAGTACTTC.